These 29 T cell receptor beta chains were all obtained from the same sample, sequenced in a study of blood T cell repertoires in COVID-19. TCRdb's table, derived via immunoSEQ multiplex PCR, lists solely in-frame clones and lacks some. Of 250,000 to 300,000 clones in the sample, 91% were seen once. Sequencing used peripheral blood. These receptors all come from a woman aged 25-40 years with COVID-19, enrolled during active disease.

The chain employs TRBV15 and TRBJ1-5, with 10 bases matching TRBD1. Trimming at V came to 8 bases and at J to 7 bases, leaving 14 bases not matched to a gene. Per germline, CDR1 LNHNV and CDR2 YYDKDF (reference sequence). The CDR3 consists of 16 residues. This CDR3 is CATLFGDRGRRQPQHF. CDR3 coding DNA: TGTGCCACCCTCTTTGGAGACAGGGGGCGACGACAGCCCCAGCATTTT.

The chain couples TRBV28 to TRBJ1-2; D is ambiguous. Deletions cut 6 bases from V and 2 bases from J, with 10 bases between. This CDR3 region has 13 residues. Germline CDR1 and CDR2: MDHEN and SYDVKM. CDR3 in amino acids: CASRRFVNYGYTF. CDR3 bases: TGTGCCAGCAGGAGGTTCGTAAACTATGGCTACACCTTC.

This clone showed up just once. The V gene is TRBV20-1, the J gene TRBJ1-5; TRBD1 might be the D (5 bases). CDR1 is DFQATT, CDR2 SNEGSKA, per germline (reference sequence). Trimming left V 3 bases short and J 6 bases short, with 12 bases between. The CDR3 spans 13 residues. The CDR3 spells CSASAGEGQPQHF. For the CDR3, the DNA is TGCAGTGCTAGTGCGGGGGAGGGTCAGCCCCAGCATTTT.

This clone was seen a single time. Here the CDR3 reads CASSFGQNTEAFF. The CDR3 region has the DNA TGCGCCAGCAGCTTCGGACAGAACACTGAAGCTTTCTTT. The chain links TRBV5-1 to TRBJ1-1; D is possibly TRBD1 (5 bases). Germline CDR1 is SGHRS and CDR2 is YFSETQ. V lost 2 bases and J 1 base, leaving 6 bases between the germline ends. The CDR3 has 13 residues.

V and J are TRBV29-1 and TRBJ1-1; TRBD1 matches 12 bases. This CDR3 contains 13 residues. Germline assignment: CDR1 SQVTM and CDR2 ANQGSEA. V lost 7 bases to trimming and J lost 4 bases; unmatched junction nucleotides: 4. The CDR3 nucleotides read TGCAGCGCCTCGGGACAGGGGGCCACTGAAGCTTTCTTT. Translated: CSASGQGATEAFF.

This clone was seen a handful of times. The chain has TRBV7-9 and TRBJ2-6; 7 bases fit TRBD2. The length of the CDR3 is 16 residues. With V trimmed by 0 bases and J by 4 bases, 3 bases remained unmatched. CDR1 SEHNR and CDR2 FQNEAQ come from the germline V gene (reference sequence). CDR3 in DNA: TGTGCCAGCAGCTTAGCGGGAGGGCGAGGGGCCAACGTCCTGACTTTC. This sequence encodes CASSLAGGRGANVLTF.

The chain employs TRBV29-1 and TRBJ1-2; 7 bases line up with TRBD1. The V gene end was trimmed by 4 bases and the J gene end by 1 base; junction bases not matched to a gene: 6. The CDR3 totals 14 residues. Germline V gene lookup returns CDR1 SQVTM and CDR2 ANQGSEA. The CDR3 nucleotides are TGCAGCGTTGTCCCCCGACAGGGTAACTATGGCTACACCTTC. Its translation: CSVVPRQGNYGYTF. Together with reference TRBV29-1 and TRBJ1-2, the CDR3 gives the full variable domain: SAVISQKPSRDICQRGTSLTIQCQVDSQVTMMFWYRQQPGQSLTLIATANQGSEATYESGFVIDKFPISRPNLTFSTLTVSNMSPEDSSIYLCSVVPRQGNYGYTFGSGTRLTVV.

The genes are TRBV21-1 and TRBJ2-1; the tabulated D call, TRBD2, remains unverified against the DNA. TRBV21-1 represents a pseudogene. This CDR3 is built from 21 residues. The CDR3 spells CASSKGGPSGSHGKSNNEQFF. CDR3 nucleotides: TGTGCCAGCAGCAAAGGGGGCCCTAGCGGGAGTCACGGTAAATCAAACAATGAGCAGTTCTTC.

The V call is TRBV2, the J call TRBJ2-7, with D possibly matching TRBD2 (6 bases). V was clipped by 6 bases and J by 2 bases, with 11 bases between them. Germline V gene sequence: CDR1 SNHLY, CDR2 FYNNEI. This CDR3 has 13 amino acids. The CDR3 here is CASRRDATYEQYF. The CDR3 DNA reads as TGTGCCAGCAGGCGGGACGCTACCTACGAGCAGTACTTC. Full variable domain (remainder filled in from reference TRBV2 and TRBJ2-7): EPEVTQTPSHQVTQMGQEVILRCVPISNHLYFYWYRQILGQKVEFLVSFYNNEISEKSEIFDDQFSVERPDGSNFTLKIRSTKLEDSAMYFCASRRDATYEQYFGPGTRLTVT.

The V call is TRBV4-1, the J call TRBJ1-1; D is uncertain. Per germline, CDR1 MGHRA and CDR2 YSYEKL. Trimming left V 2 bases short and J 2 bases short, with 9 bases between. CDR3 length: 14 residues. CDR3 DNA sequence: TGCGCCAGCAGCCAAACTTATTTAAACACTGAAGCTTTCTTT. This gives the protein CASSQTYLNTEAFF.

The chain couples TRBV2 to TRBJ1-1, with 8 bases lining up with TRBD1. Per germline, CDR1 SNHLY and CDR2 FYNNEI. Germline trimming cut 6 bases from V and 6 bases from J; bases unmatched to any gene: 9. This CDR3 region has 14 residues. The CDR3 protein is CASRETGVLPEAFF. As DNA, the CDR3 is TGTGCCAGCAGGGAGACAGGGGTTCTTCCTGAAGCTTTCTTT.

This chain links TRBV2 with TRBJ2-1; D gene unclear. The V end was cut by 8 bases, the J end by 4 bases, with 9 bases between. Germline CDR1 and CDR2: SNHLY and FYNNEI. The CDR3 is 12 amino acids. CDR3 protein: CASRVYYNEQFF. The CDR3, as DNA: TGTGCCAGCCGGGTATATTACAATGAGCAGTTCTTC.

The DNA of the CDR3 is TGTGCCAGCAGCTTAGTAGTAGGGACTCACTCCTACGAGCAGTACTTC. Encoded protein: CASSLVVGTHSYEQYF. V usage is TRBV7-9 and J usage is TRBJ2-7; weak D call: TRBD2 (6 bases). V dropped 1 base and J dropped 0 bases, with 13 bases sitting between them. Germline CDR1 and CDR2: SEHNR and FQNEAQ (reference sequence). There are 16 residues in the CDR3. The full variable domain, rest sourced from reference TRBV7-9 and TRBJ2-7, is DTGVSQNPRHKITKRGQNVTFRCDPISEHNRLYWYRQTLGQGPEFLTYFQNEAQLEKSRLLSDRFSAERPKGSFSTLEIQRTEQGDSAMYLCASSLVVGTHSYEQYFGPGTRLTVT.

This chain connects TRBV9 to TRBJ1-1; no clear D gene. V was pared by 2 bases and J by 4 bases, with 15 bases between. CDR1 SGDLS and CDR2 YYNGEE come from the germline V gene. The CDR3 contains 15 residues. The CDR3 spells CASSVDSDGSTEAFF. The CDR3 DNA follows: TGTGCCAGCAGCGTGGACTCGGACGGCTCCACTGAAGCTTTCTTT.

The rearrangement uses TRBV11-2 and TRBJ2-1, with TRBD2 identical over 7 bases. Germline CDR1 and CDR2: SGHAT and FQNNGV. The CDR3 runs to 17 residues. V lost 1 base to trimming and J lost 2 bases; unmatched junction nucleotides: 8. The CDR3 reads CASSLAPSGSPYNEQFF. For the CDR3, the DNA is TGTGCCAGCAGCTTAGCGCCTAGCGGAAGCCCCTACAATGAGCAGTTCTTC.

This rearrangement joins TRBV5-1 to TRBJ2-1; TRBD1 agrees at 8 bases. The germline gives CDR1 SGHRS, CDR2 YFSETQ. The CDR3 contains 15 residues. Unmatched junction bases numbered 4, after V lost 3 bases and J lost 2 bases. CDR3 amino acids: CASSYGQGPYNEQFF. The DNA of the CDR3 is TGCGCCAGCAGCTACGGACAGGGTCCCTACAATGAGCAGTTCTTC.

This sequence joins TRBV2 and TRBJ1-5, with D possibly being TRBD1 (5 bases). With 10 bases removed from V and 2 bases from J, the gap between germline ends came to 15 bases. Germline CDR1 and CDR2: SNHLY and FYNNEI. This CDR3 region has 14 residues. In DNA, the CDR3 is TGTGCCAATAAAGACCCCAGGGGCAATCAGCCCCAGCATTTT. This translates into CANKDPRGNQPQHF.

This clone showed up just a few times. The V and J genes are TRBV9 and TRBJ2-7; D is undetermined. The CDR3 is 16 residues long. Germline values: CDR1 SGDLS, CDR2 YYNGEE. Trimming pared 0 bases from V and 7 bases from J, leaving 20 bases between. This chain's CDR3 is CASSVVDTGRFVEQYF. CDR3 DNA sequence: TGTGCCAGCAGCGTAGTAGACACTGGGCGTTTTGTGGAGCAGTACTTC.

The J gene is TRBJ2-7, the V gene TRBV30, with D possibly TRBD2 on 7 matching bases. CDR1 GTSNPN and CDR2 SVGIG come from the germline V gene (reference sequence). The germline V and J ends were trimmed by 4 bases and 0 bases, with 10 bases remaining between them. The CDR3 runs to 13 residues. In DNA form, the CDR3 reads TGTGCCTGGAAGGGGGGGGCCTCCTACGAGCAGTACTTC. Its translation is CAWKGGASYEQYF.

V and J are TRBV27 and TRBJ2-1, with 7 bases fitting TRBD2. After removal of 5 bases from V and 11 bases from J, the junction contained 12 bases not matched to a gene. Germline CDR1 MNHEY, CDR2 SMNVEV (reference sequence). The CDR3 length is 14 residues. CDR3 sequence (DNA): TGTGCCAGCAGTCTTCTAGCGGCCCCATGGAAGCAGTTCTTC. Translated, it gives CASSLLAAPWKQFF.

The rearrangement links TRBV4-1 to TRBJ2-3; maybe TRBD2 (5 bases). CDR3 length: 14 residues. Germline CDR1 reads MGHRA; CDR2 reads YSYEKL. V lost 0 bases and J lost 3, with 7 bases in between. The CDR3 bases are TGCGCCAGCAGCCAAGAAGGAGGAACAGATACGCAGTATTTT. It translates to CASSQEGGTDTQYF.

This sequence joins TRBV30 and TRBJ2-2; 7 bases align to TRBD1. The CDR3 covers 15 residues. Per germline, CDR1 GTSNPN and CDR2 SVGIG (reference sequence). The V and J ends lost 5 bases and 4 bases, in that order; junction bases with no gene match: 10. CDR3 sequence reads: CAWGKGAGATGELFF. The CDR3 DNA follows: TGTGCCTGGGGGAAGGGGGCAGGTGCCACCGGGGAGCTGTTTTTT.

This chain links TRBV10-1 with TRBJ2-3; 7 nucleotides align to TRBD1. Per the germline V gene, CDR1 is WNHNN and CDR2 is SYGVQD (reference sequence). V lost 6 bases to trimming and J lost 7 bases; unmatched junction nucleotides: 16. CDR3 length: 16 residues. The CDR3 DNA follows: TGCGCCAGCAGCCACCAACAGGGGCCGACCCCCTATACGCAGTATTTT. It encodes CASSHQQGPTPYTQYF.

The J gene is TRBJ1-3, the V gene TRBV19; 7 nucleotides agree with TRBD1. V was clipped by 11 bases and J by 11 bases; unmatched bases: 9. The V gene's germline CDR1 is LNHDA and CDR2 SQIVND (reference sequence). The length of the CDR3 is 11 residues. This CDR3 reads CAARQGVAIYF. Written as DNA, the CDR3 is TGTGCCGCGAGACAGGGAGTCGCCATATATTTT.

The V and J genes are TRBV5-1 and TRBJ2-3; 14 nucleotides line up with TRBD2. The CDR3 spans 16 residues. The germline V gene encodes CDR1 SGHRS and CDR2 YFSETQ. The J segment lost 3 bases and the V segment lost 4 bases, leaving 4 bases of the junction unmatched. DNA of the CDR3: TGCGCCAGCAGCCTGAGGACTAGCGGGGGGACAGATACGCAGTATTTT. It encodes CASSLRTSGGTDTQYF.

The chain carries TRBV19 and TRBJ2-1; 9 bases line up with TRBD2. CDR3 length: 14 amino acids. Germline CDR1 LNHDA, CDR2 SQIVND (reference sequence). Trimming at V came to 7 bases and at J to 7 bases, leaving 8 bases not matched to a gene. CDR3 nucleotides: TGTGCCAGTAATGCAGCGGGAGGTTATAATGAGCAGTTCTTC. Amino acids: CASNAAGGYNEQFF.

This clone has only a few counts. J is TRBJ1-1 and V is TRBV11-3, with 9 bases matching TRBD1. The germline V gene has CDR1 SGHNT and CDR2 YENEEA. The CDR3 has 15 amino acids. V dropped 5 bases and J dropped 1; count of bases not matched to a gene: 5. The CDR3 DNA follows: TGTGCCAGCAGCCCGGGACAGGGCTCGAACACTGAAGCTTTCTTT. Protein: CASSPGQGSNTEAFF.

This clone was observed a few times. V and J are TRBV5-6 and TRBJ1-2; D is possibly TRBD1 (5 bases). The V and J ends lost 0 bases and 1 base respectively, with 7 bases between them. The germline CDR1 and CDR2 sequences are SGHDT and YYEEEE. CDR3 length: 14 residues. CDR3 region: CASSLGQINYGYTF. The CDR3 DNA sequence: TGTGCCAGCAGCTTGGGACAGATTAACTATGGCTACACCTTC.

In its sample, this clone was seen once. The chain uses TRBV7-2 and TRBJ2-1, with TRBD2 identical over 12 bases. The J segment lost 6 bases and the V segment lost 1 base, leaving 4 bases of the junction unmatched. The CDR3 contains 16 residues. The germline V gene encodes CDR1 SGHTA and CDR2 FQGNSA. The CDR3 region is CASSLELAGGRNEQFF. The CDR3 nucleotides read TGTGCCAGCAGCTTAGAACTAGCGGGAGGTCGCAATGAGCAGTTCTTC. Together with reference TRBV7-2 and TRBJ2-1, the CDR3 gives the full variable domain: GAGVSQSPSNKVTEKGKDVELRCDPISGHTALYWYRQSLGQGLEFLIYFQGNSAPDKSGLPSDRFSAERTGGSVSTLTIQRTQQEDSAVYLCASSLELAGGRNEQFFGPGTRLTVL.